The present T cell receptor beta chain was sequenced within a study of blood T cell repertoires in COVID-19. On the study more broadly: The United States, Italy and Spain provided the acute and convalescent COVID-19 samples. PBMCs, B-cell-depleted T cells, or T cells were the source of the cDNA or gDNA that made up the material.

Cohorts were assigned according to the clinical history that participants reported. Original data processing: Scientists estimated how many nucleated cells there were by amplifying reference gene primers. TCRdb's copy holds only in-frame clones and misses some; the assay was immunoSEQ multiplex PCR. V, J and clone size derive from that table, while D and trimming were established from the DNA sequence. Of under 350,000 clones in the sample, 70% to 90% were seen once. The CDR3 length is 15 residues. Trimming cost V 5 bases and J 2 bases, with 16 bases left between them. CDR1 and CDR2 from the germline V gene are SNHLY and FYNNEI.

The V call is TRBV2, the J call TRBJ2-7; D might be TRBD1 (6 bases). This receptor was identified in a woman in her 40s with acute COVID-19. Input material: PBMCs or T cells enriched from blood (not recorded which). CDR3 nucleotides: TGTGCCAGCAGTTTCGGACAGATCCCTCCCTACGAGCAGTACTTC. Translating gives CASSFGQIPPYEQYF.